This is a list of T cell receptor beta chains from one sample in a study of T cell responses to AZD1222 COVID-19 vaccine. Sequencing used immunoSEQ multiplex PCR; TCRdb keeps in-frame clones, though not all of them. The table lists some 96,000 clones, around nine tenths of them singletons. Sequences were derived from peripheral blood, sampled on day 0 of AZD1222 vaccination. The receptor source for this set is an adult in good health. Each CDR3 is given with its conserved first and last residue. Each record gives: D gene, J gene, clone size, V gene, CDR3 protein, CDR3 DNA. D genes are given only for firm matches. The listing skips clone size in some rows; elsewhere it reads once, few, many or a size class.

TRBD1 | TRBJ1-3 | - | TRBV2 | CASTGQRNTIYF | TGTGCCAGCACGGGACAGAGAAACACCATATATTTT
- | TRBJ1-5 | - | TRBV7-9 | CASSNSGQESNQPQHF | TGTGCCAGCAGCAACTCGGGACAAGAGAGCAATCAGCCCCAGCATTTT
- | TRBJ2-7 | - | TRBV6-5 | CASRGGQYEQYF | TGTGCCAGCAGGGGGGGACAGTACGAGCAGTACTTC
- | TRBJ1-2 | - | TRBV9 | CASSVDGGNNYGYTF | TGTGCCAGCAGCGTAGATGGGGGAAATAACTATGGCTACACCTTC
- | TRBJ2-6 | - | TRBV29-1 | CSASADIDSGANVLTF | TGCAGCGCCAGCGCCGACATTGACTCTGGGGCCAACGTCCTGACTTTC
- | TRBJ2-2 | - | TRBV14 | CASSPLGWASTNTGELFF | TGTGCCAGCAGCCCGCTTGGGTGGGCGAGCACTAACACCGGGGAGCTGTTTTTT
- | TRBJ1-1 | - | TRBV5-1 | CASSSPGQHTEAFF | TGCGCCAGCAGCTCCCCAGGACAGCACACTGAAGCTTTCTTT
- | TRBJ2-2 | - | TRBV29-1 | CSATTTGGELFF | TGCAGCGCTACCACCACGGGGGGGGAGCTGTTTTTT
TRBD2 | TRBJ2-7 | - | TRBV9 | CASSSLAGGSYEQYF | TGTGCCAGCAGCTCCCTAGCGGGGGGCTCCTACGAGCAGTACTTC
- | TRBJ1-2 | - | TRBV4-2 | CASREFNYGYTF | TGTGCCAGCAGGGAGTTTAACTATGGCTACACCTTC
- | TRBJ2-7 | few | TRBV3-1/TRBV3-2 | CASSQDSYRGHLSYEQYF | TGTGCCAGCAGCCAAGATTCGTATAGGGGCCACCTCTCCTACGAGCAGTACTTC
TRBD1 | TRBJ1-4 | - | TRBV27 | CASSFRHRGVNEKLFF | TGTGCCAGCAGTTTTCGCCACAGGGGTGTTAATGAAAAACTGTTTTTT
- | TRBJ1-2 | - | TRBV5-1 | CASSPSGENYGYTF | TGCGCCAGCAGCCCCTCAGGAGAAAACTATGGCTACACCTTC
- | TRBJ2-7 | - | TRBV7-9 | CASTNRGGSRNEQYF | TGTGCCAGCACCAACAGGGGCGGGAGTAGGAACGAGCAGTACTTC
- | TRBJ2-4 | - | TRBV2 | CASSILGGAAKNIQYF | TGTGCCAGCAGTATTCTAGGGGGGGCGGCCAAAAACATTCAGTACTTC
- | TRBJ2-2 | - | TRBV7-2 | CASSRLVRGELFF | TGTGCCAGCAGCCGTCTAGTACGCGGGGAGCTGTTTTTT
- | TRBJ1-2 | - | TRBV7-2 | CASSLAREYGYTF | TGTGCCAGCAGCTTAGCGCGCGAGTATGGCTACACCTTC
TRBD2 | TRBJ2-5 | - | TRBV3-1/TRBV3-2 | CASSLGSVASGRETQYF | TGTGCCAGCAGCCTGGGGAGTGTGGCTAGCGGTCGGGAGACCCAGTACTTC
TRBD2 | TRBJ2-7 | - | TRBV11-1 | CASTPGAGGPGEQYF | TGTGCCAGCACCCCCGGAGCGGGAGGGCCGGGGGAGCAGTACTTC
- | TRBJ2-1 | - | TRBV9 | CASSVQGSHEQFF | TGTGCCAGCAGCGTACAGGGTTCTCATGAGCAGTTCTTC
- | TRBJ1-5 | - | TRBV7-9 | CASSSGQNQPQHF | TGTGCCAGCAGCTCTGGACAAAATCAGCCCCAGCATTTT
- | TRBJ1-1 | - | TRBV5-4 | CASSLDGTEAFF | TGTGCCAGCAGCTTGGACGGCACCGAAGCTTTCTTT
- | TRBJ2-5 | once | TRBV5-1 | CASSLDRGLQETQYF | TGCGCCAGCAGCTTGGATCGCGGGCTCCAAGAGACCCAGTACTTC
TRBD2 | TRBJ2-3 | once | TRBV6-4 | CASSDGTSGTDTQYF | TGTGCCAGCAGTGACGGGACTAGCGGCACAGATACGCAGTATTTT
- | TRBJ2-7 | - | TRBV12-3/TRBV12-4 | CASSLGSRAPQYF | TGTGCCAGCAGCTTGGGTAGCAGAGCCCCTCAGTACTTC
- | TRBJ2-2 | - | TRBV18 | CASSPSTGELFF | TGTGCCAGCTCACCCAGCACCGGGGAGCTGTTTTTT
- | TRBJ1-6 | - | TRBV7-6 | CASSLGTDYNSPLHF | TGTGCCAGCAGCCTTGGGACGGACTATAATTCACCCCTCCACTTT
- | TRBJ1-1 | - | TRBV6-5 | CASRLPGGTEAFF | TGTGCCAGCCGACTTCCGGGGGGCACTGAAGCTTTCTTT
- | TRBJ1-1 | - | TRBV7-9 | CASSFFPTEAFF | TGTGCCAGCAGCTTTTTCCCGACTGAAGCTTTCTTT
- | TRBJ2-7 | - | TRBV5-4 | CASSGRGEQYF | TGTGCCAGCAGCGGTAGGGGAGAGCAGTACTTC
TRBD1 | TRBJ2-2 | - | TRBV7-2 | CASSFGTGGLELFF | TGTGCCAGCAGCTTCGGTACAGGGGGCTTGGAGCTGTTTTTT
TRBD1 | TRBJ2-2 | - | TRBV9 | CASSSNRDSNTGELFF | TGTGCCAGCAGCTCCAACCGGGACAGCAACACCGGGGAGCTGTTTTTT
- | TRBJ2-2 | few | TRBV14 | CASSQVIGLTGELFF | TGTGCCAGCAGCCAAGTTATCGGGTTGACCGGGGAGCTGTTTTTT
- | TRBJ1-2 | few | TRBV13 | CASSSWTVNPYGYTF | TGTGCCAGCAGCTCATGGACAGTAAACCCCTATGGCTACACCTTC
- | TRBJ2-1 | - | TRBV6-5 | CASSRPYNEQFF | TGTGCCAGCAGCCGACCTTACAATGAGCAGTTCTTC
TRBD1 | TRBJ1-3 | - | TRBV19 | CASNTGAISGNTIYF | TGTGCCAGTAATACAGGGGCGATCTCTGGAAACACCATATATTTT
- | TRBJ2-1 | few | TRBV25-1 | CASTYAHNEQFF | TGTGCCAGCACCTACGCGCACAATGAGCAGTTCTTC
- | TRBJ2-5 | once | TRBV6-5 | CASSISTGYQETQYF | TGTGCCAGCAGTATCTCAACCGGGTACCAAGAGACCCAGTACTTC
- | TRBJ1-2 | - | TRBV5-8 | CAVLLRVDGYTF | TGTGCCGTACTTTTGCGAGTAGATGGCTACACCTTC
- | TRBJ1-5 | - | TRBV6-2/TRBV6-3 | CASSYGGGNQPQHF | TGTGCCAGCAGTTATGGGGGGGGCAATCAGCCCCAGCATTTT
- | TRBJ2-1 | - | TRBV19 | CASSIAVWQGRPGNNEQFF | TGTGCCAGTAGTATAGCAGTGTGGCAGGGTCGTCCCGGGAACAATGAGCAGTTCTTC
- | TRBJ1-1 | many | TRBV4-1 | CASSQTTLGKMNTEAFF | TGCGCCAGCAGCCAGACGACACTGGGAAAGATGAACACTGAAGCTTTCTTT
- | TRBJ2-7 | - | TRBV4-3 | CASSQTGLHDEQYF | TGCGCCAGCAGCCAAACAGGACTACACGACGAGCAGTACTTC
- | TRBJ1-2 | once | TRBV7-2 | CASSLVQGQDGYTF | TGTGCCAGCAGCTTAGTTCAGGGGCAGGATGGCTACACCTTC
TRBD2 | TRBJ2-2 | - | TRBV2 | CASSGRRGTSGSMGELFF | TGTGCCAGCAGTGGAAGAAGGGGGACTAGCGGGAGCATGGGGGAGCTGTTTTTT
TRBD2 | TRBJ2-3 | - | TRBV7-2 | CASSSAAGGPGDTQYF | TGTGCCAGCAGCTCCGCAGCGGGGGGGCCGGGAGATACGCAGTATTTT
- | TRBJ2-1 | - | TRBV6-5 | CASSQQGDEQFF | TGTGCCAGCAGTCAACAGGGCGATGAGCAGTTCTTC
TRBD1 | TRBJ1-6 | few | TRBV28 | CASSLGTGRSPLHF | TGTGCCAGCAGTTTAGGGACAGGGAGGTCACCCCTCCACTTT
- | TRBJ1-4 | - | TRBV5-1 | CASSTDRNNEKLFF | TGCGCCAGCAGCACGGACAGAAATAATGAAAAACTGTTTTTT